Here is one T cell receptor beta chain with its context. This entry belongs to a study of response to subunit inactivated influenza vaccine. MiXCR was run by TCRdb on the RT-PCR reads, yielding one entry per CDR3 protein. The sample includes around 650,000 distinct CDR3 sequences, less than 20% of them seen just once. Trimming at V came to 3 bases and at J to 0 bases, leaving 2 bases not matched to a gene. This CDR3 has 15 residues. CDR1 is SGHRS and CDR2 is YFSETQ in the germline V gene. The gene calls are TRBV5-1 and TRBJ2-7, with 11 bases lining up with TRBD1. Sequencing used PBMCs from blood, obtained approximately 13 days after vaccination. The receptor comes from a man aged 45-65 years who received an inactivated influenza vaccine. The CDR3 is CASSWTGGSSYEQYF. The CDR3 nucleotides are TGCGCCAGCAGCTGGACAGGGGGCTCCTCCTACGAGCAGTACTTC.